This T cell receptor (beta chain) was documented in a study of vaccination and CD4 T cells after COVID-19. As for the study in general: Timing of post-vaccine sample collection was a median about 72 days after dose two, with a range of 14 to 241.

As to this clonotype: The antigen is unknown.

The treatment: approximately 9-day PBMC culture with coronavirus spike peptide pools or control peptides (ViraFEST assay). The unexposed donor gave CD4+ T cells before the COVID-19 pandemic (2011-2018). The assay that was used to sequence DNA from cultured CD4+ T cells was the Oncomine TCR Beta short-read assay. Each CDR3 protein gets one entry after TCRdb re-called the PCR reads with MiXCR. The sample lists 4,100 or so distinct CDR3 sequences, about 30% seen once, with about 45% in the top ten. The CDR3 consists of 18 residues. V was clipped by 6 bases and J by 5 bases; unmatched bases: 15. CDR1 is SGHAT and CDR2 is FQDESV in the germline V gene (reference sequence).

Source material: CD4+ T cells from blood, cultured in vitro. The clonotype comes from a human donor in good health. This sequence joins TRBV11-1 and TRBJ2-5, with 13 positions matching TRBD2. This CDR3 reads CASSTLPGLAGLGETQYF. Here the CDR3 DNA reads TGTGCCAGCAGTACTCTACCGGGACTAGCGGGATTAGGGGAGACCCAGTACTTC.